This TCR beta chain was identified during a study of T cell repertoires in cytomegalovirus infection. Study overall: The authors relied on CMV epitopes, both recently identified HLA-C-restricted and well-studied HLA-B-restricted. Both a matching HLA type and CMV infection were indicated by public TCR beta signatures. Study results and caveats: The ex vivo response was dominated by HLA-C-restricted CMV-specific TCR beta clonotypes. There were carriers of CMV plus the relevant HLA, and cumulative public TCR beta family frequency identified them.

The CDR3 covers 13 residues. Trimming removed 1 base at V and 9 bases at J, with 13 bases between. Per germline, CDR1 SEHNR and CDR2 FQNEAQ (reference sequence). Points on this clonotype: What it binds is not known.

TCRdb redid the calling of the reads with MiXCR, one entry per CDR3 protein. Among a few hundred thousand distinct CDR3 sequences listed, about 39% were seen once. The receptor's source is a human donor in good health (CMV status not recorded). Some clones in this sample may be carry-over from other donors' samples. The gene calls are TRBV7-9 and TRBJ2-7, with D tentatively TRBD1 or TRBD2 (5 bases each). The sequenced sample was cultured PBMCs, obtained from culture after CMV antigen stimulation. CDR3 in amino acids: CASSLESRDGQYF. CDR3 bases: TGTGCCAGCAGCTTAGAGTCCCGGGACGGGCAGTACTTC.